This TCR beta chain was documented in a study of technical replicates of blood from a handful of donors. V shed 4 bases, J shed 6 bases, and the junction held 6 bases outside the gene matches. CDR1 is MNHEY and CDR2 is SVGAGI in the germline V gene. The length of the CDR3 is 14 residues. Only in-frame clones appear in the TCRdb table, and some are missing; sequencing was by immunoSEQ multiplex PCR. The sample yields 65,000 to 90,000 clones, 91% seen once. Source material: T cells isolated from PBMCs. The chain has TRBV6-5 and TRBJ1-5, with 7 bases aligning to TRBD1. The TCR comes from a human donor in good health. The DNA for the CDR3 is TGTGCCAGCAGTTCCAACAGGGGCGGTCAGCCCCAGCATTTT. This translates into CASSSNRGGQPQHF.